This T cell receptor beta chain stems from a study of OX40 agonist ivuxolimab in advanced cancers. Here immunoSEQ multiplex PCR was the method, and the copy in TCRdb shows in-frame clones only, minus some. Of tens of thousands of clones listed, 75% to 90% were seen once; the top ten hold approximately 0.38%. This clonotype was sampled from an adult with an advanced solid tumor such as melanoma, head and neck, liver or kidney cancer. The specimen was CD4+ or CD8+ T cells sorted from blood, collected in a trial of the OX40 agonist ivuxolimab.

CDR3 nucleotide sequence: TGTGCCAGCAGCCCGGGACTAGCGGGCACCGGGGAGCTGTTTTTT. Translation gives CASSPGLAGTGELFF. The rearrangement joins TRBV7-2 to TRBJ2-2, with TRBD2 identical over 12 bases. The V gene's germline CDR1 is SGHTA and CDR2 FQGNSA. V trimming: 5 bases; J trimming: 4 bases; junction bases outside the gene matches: 2. The CDR3 runs to 15 residues. The full variable domain, its missing parts supplied by reference TRBV7-2 and TRBJ2-2, is GAGVSQSPSNKVTEKGKDVELRCDPISGHTALYWYRQSLGQGLEFLIYFQGNSAPDKSGLPSDRFSAERTGGSVSTLTIQRTQQEDSAVYLCASSPGLAGTGELFFGEGSRLTVL.